This is a list of T cell receptor beta chains from one sample in a study of response to subunit inactivated influenza vaccine. TCRdb ran MiXCR on the RT-PCR reads and lists one entry per CDR3 protein. The repertoire holds 550,000 to 800,000 distinct CDR3 sequences, with about 14% as singletons. The sample here was PBMCs from blood, taken approximately 15 days before vaccination. The receptor set was obtained from a man aged 50-59 years who received an inactivated influenza vaccine. CDR3s include the opening cysteine and the closing phenylalanine or tryptophan. A D gene is named only where the DNA matches it firmly. Clone size is given for some rows only: seen once, a few or many times, or a class if the clone is expanded.

-	13	TRBD1	TRBJ1-5	TRBV20-1	TGCAGTGCGAAAACAGGGGGCAATCAGCCCCAGCATTTT	CSAKTGGNQPQHF
few	13	-	TRBJ2-5	TRBV7-2	TGTGCCAGCAGCTTCGGGGCACTTGAGACCCAGTACTTC	CASSFGALETQYF
few	16	TRBD1	TRBJ2-3	TRBV12-3/TRBV12-4	TGTGCCAGCGCACCACTTACAGGGGGCGAAAAGGATACGCAGTATTTT	CASAPLTGGEKDTQYF
once	15	-	TRBJ2-1	TRBV12-3/TRBV12-4	TGTGCCAGCAGTTTCCGGCTACCCTCCTACAATGAGCAGTTCTTC	CASSFRLPSYNEQFF
-	15	-	TRBJ2-6	TRBV14	TGTGCCAGCAGCCAAGATGGGACTGGGGCCAACGTCCTGACTTTC	CASSQDGTGANVLTF
few	16	TRBD2	TRBJ2-1	TRBV4-2	TGTGCCAGCAGCCAAGACGTAAGCGGGGCCTACAATGAGCAGTTCTTC	CASSQDVSGAYNEQFF
few	14	-	TRBJ2-5	TRBV18	TGTGCCAGCTCACCTAACCAGGGAGGAGAGACCCAGTACTTC	CASSPNQGGETQYF
few	14	TRBD2	TRBJ2-7	TRBV7-9	TGTGCCAGCAGCCTACTCGGACTAGCGGACGAGCAGTACTTC	CASSLLGLADEQYF
many	17	TRBD2	TRBJ2-7	TRBV12-3/TRBV12-4	TGTGCCAGCAGCCCATTCTCCGGGACTAGCGGGACCTACGAGCAGTACTTC	CASSPFSGTSGTYEQYF
-	16	TRBD1	TRBJ1-5	TRBV20-1	TGCAGTGCTAGAGAACCCCGACAGGGGGCCCTGGAGCCCCAGCATTTT	CSAREPRQGALEPQHF
-	15	TRBD2	TRBJ2-1	TRBV4-1	TGCGCCAGCAGCCCTGAGACTAGCGCGTACAATGAGCAGTTCTTC	CASSPETSAYNEQFF
few	12	-	TRBJ2-7	TRBV10-3	TGTGCCATCGCTCGGGAACCCTACGAGCAGTACTTC	CAIAREPYEQYF
few	16	-	TRBJ1-1	TRBV4-2	TGTGCCAGCAGCCAGTCCGGGGGAGGGAGTAACACTGAAGCTTTCTTT	CASSQSGGGSNTEAFF
-	16	TRBD2	TRBJ2-2	TRBV4-2	TGTGCCAGCAGCCAAGACGTGCGGGGGGGCGCCGGGGAGCTGTTTTTT	CASSQDVRGGAGELFF
few	14	-	TRBJ2-5	TRBV4-2	TGTGCCAGCAGCCAAGTTCCCGATCCGGAGACCCAGTACTTC	CASSQVPDPETQYF
-	15	TRBD1	TRBJ2-5	TRBV5-1	TGCGCCAGCCTCAGGACAGGGGGCACGGCAGAGACCCAGTACTTC	CASLRTGGTAETQYF
few	16	-	TRBJ2-1	TRBV4-2	TGTGCCAGCAGCCAAGATCGGACAGTTGCCTACAATGAGCAGTTCTTC	CASSQDRTVAYNEQFF
many	13	TRBD1	TRBJ2-7	TRBV29-1	TGCAGCGTTGAGAAGACAGGGGGCTACGAGCAGTACTTC	CSVEKTGGYEQYF
-	12	-	TRBJ2-7	TRBV7-2	TGTGCCAGCAGCCCCTTCTGGACGGAGATGGCGTTC	CASSPFWTEMAF
-	11	-	TRBJ2-7	TRBV20-1	TGCAGTGCCGGGGGAATGAACGAGCAGTACTTC	CSAGGMNEQYF
many	15	-	TRBJ1-1	TRBV5-1	TGCGCCAGCAGCCCCCAGGGAGGTCAGGGCACTGAAGCTTTCTTT	CASSPQGGQGTEAFF
few	15	TRBD2	TRBJ2-1	TRBV7-8	TGTGCCAGCAGCCCGCGGGGGGCGAGGTACAATGAGCAGTTCTTC	CASSPRGARYNEQFF
-	14	-	TRBJ2-3	TRBV28	TGTGCCAGCAGGGGCCGCCAATTTATAGATACGCAGTATTTT	CASRGRQFIDTQYF
many	16	-	TRBJ2-2	TRBV6-1	TGTGCCAGCAGTATTACCGGGAGCTCCCTTACCGGGGAGCTGTTTTTT	CASSITGSSLTGELFF
many	15	TRBD2	TRBJ2-7	TRBV4-3	TGCGCCAGCAGCCAAGATATAGCGGGGTCCTACGAGCAGTACTTC	CASSQDIAGSYEQYF
few	14	TRBD2	TRBJ2-5	TRBV7-3	TGTGCCAGCAGCGCTAGCGGGAGTGGTGAGACCCAGTACTTC	CASSASGSGETQYF
-	15	TRBD2	TRBJ2-5	TRBV20-1	TGCAGTGCTCCCATAGCGGGCCAACTTCTAGAGACCCAGTACTTC	CSAPIAGQLLETQYF
once	14	TRBD2	TRBJ2-1	TRBV27	TGTGCCAGCACCCTAGCGGGAGGGGCCAATGAGCAGTTCTTC	CASTLAGGANEQFF
-	14	TRBD2	TRBJ2-7	TRBV27	TGTGCCAGCAGAATAGCGGGAGGTAACTACGAGCAGTACTTC	CASRIAGGNYEQYF
-	16	TRBD1	TRBJ2-7	TRBV14	TGTGCCAGCAGCCTTAGAGGGACAGGGAGCTCCTACGAGCAGTACTTC	CASSLRGTGSSYEQYF
-	14	TRBD2	TRBJ2-3	TRBV20-1	TGCAGTGCTAGAACTAGCGAGGGCGCAGATACGCAGTATTTT	CSARTSEGADTQYF
few	15	TRBD1	TRBJ2-7	TRBV5-4	TGTGCCAGCAGCCCTCCCGGACAGGTCGCCTACGAGCAGTACTTC	CASSPPGQVAYEQYF
many	12	-	TRBJ2-7	TRBV5-6	TGTGCCAGCAGCCGGACAGATTACGAGCAGTACTTC	CASSRTDYEQYF
many	14	-	TRBJ2-5	TRBV20-1	TGCAGTGCTAGCCAGCGGACCCTTGGGGAGACCCAGTACTTC	CSASQRTLGETQYF
many	12	-	TRBJ1-6	TRBV7-9	TGTGCCAGCAGCAAAGGGTTTTCACCCCTCCACTTT	CASSKGFSPLHF
-	11	-	TRBJ2-7	TRBV6-2/TRBV6-3	TGTGCCAGCGCTATTTCCTACGAGCAGTACTTC	CASAISYEQYF